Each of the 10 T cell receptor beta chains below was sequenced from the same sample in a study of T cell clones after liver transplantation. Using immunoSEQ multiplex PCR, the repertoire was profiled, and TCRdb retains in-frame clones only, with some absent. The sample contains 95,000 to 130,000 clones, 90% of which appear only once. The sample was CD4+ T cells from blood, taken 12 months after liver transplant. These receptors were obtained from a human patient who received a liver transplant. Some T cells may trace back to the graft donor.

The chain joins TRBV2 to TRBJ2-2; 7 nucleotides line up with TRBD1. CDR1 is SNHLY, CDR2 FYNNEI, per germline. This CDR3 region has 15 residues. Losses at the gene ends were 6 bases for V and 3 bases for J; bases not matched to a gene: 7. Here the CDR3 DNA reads TGTGCCAGCAGGGGGACAGCGTCGGACACCGGGGAGCTGTTTTTT. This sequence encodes CASRGTASDTGELFF. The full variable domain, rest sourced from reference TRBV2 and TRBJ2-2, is EPEVTQTPSHQVTQMGQEVILRCVPISNHLYFYWYRQILGQKVEFLVSFYNNEISEKSEIFDDQFSVERPDGSNFTLKIRSTKLEDSAMYFCASRGTASDTGELFFGEGSRLTVL.

In DNA, the CDR3 is TGTGCCAGCAGCCCAAACAGAGTGAACACTGAAGCTTTCTTT. Protein product: CASSPNRVNTEAFF. The chain has TRBV9 and TRBJ1-1; D call uncertain. The CDR3 consists of 14 residues. Germline CDR1 SGDLS, CDR2 YYNGEE. V was clipped by 4 bases and J by 0 bases, with 10 bases between them.

CDR3 coding DNA: TGTGCCAGCAGCGTAGTCCCAGCTAACTATGGCTACACCTTC. Amino acid sequence: CASSVVPANYGYTF. This chain links TRBV9 with TRBJ1-2, with D uncertain. In germline, CDR1 is SGDLS, CDR2 YYNGEE. Trimming pared 0 bases from V and 0 bases from J, leaving 6 bases between. CDR3 size: 14 residues.

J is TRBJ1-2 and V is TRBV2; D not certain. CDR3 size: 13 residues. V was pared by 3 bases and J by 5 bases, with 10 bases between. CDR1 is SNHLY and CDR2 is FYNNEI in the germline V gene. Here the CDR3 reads CASSDTSGYGYTF. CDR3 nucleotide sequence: TGTGCCAGCAGTGACACTAGTGGGTATGGCTACACCTTC.

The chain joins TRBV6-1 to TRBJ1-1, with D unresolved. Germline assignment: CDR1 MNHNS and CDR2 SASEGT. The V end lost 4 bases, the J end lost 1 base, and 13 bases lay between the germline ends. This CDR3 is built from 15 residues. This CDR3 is CASSGSSGRNTEAFF. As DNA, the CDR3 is TGTGCCAGCAGTGGGTCTAGCGGCAGGAACACTGAAGCTTTCTTT.

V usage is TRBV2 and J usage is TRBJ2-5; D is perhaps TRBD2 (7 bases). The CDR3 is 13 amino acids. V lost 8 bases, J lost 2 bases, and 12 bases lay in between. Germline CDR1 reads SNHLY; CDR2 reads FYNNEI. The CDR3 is CASLGGLQETQYF. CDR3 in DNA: TGTGCCAGCTTAGGGGGACTACAAGAGACCCAGTACTTC.

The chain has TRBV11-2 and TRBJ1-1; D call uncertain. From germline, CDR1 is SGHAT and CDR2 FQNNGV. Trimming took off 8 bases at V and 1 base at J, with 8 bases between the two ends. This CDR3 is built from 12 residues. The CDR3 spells CASSLANTEAFF. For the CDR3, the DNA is TGTGCCAGCTCCTTAGCGAACACTGAAGCTTTCTTT.

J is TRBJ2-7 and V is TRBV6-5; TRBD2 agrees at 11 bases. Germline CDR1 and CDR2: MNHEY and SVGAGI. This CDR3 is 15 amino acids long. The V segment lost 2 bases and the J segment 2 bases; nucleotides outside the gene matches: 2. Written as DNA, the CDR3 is TGTGCCAGCAGTTACGAGACTAGCGGGGCCTACGAGCAGTACTTC. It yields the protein CASSYETSGAYEQYF.

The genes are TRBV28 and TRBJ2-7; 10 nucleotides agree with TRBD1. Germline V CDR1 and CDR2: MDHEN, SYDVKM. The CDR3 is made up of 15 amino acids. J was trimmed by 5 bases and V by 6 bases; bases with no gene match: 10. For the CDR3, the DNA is TGTGCCAGCAGGCAGGGGGGGACAGGGGTTGACGAGCAGTACTTC. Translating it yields CASRQGGTGVDEQYF.

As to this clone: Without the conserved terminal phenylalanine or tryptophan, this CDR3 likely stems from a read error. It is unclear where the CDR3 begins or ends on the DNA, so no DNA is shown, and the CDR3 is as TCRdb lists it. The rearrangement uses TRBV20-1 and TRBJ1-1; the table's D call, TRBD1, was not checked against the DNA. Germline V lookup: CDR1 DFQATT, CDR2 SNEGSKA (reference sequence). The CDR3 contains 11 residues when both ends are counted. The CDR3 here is CSARDGALVTP.